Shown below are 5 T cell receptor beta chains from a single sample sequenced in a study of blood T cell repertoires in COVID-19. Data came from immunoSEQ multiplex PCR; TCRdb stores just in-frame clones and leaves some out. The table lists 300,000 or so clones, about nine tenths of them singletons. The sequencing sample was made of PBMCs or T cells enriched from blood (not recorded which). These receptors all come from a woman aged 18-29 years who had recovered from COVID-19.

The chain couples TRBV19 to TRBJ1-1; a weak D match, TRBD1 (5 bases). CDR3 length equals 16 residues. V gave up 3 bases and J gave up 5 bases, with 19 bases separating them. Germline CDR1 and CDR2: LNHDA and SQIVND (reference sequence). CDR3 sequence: CASSIPTEGLKTEAFF. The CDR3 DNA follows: TGTGCCAGTAGTATCCCAACGGAGGGGTTAAAAACTGAAGCTTTCTTT. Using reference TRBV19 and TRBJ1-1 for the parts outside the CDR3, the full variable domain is DGGITQSPKYLFRKEGQNVTLSCEQNLNHDAMYWYRQDPGQGLRLIYYSQIVNDFQKGDIAEGYSVSREKKESFPLTVTSAQKNPTAFYLCASSIPTEGLKTEAFFGQGTRLTVV.

CDR3 DNA sequence: TGCGCCAGCAGCATGCAGGCTAGCGGAAATACCGGGGAGCTGTTTTTT. Translated: CASSMQASGNTGELFF. This rearrangement joins TRBV5-1 to TRBJ2-2, with TRBD2 matching 7 bases. Germline-derived CDR1 and CDR2 are SGHRS and YFSETQ. The V segment lost 4 bases and the J segment 5 bases; nucleotides outside the gene matches: 11. This CDR3 is built from 16 residues.

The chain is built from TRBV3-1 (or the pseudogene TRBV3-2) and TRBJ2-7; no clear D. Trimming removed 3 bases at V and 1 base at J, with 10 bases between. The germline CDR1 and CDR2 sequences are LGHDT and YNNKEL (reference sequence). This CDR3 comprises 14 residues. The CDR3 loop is CASSHVSRSYEQYF. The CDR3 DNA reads TGTGCCAGCAGCCATGTCTCTAGGTCCTACGAGCAGTACTTC.

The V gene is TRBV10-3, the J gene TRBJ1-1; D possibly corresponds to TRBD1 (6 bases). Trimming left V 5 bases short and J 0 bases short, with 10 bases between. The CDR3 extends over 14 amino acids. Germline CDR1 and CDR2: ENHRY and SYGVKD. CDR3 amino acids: CAISREGVNTEAFF. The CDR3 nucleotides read TGTGCCATCAGTCGAGAGGGGGTGAACACTGAAGCTTTCTTT.

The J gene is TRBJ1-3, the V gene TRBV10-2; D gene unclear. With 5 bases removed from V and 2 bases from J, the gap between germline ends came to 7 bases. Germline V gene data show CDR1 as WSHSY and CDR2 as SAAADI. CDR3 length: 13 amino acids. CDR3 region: CASSTDAGNTIYF. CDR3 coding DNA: TGCGCCAGCAGTACAGACGCTGGAAACACCATATATTTT.